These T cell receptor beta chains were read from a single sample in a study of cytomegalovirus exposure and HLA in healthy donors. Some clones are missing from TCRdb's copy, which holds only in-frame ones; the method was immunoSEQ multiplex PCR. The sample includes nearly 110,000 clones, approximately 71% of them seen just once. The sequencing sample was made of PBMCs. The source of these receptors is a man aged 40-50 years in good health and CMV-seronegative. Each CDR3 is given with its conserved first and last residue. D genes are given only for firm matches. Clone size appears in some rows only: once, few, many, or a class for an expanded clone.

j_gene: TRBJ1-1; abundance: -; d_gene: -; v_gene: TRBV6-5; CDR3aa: CASSAVANTEAFF; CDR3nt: TGTGCCAGCAGTGCGGTGGCGAACACTGAAGCTTTCTTT
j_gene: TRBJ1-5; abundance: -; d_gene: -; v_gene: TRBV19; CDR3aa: CASSLTGREQPQHF; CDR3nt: TGTGCCAGTAGTCTCACAGGGAGGGAACAGCCCCAGCATTTT
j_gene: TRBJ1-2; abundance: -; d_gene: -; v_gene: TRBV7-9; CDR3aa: CASSPGVGYTF; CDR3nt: TGTGCCAGCAGCCCAGGGGTTGGCTACACCTTC
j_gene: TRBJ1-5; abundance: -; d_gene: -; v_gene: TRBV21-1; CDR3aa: CASSVAGTGVSLPYSNQPQHF; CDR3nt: TGTGCCAGCAGCGTCGCCGGGACAGGGGTCAGCCTACCATATAGCAATCAGCCCCAGCATTTT
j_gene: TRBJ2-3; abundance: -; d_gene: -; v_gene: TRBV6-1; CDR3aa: CASRKERGTDTQYF; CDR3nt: TGTGCCAGCAGAAAAGAACGGGGCACAGATACGCAGTATTTT
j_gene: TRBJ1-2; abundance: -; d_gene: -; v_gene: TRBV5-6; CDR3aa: CASSLAGSLNYGYTF; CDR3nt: TGTGCCAGCAGCTTGGCCGGGTCGCTTAACTATGGCTACACCTTC
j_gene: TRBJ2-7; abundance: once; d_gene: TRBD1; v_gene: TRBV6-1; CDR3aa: CASSEVGQAYEQYF; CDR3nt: TGTGCCAGCAGTGAAGTAGGACAGGCCTACGAGCAGTACTTC
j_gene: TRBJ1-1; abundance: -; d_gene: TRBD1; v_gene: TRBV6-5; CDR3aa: CASSYTGTGVLAEAFF; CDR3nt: TGTGCCAGCAGTTACACAGGGACAGGGGTTTTAGCTGAAGCTTTCTTT
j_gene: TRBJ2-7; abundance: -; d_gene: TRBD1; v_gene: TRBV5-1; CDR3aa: CASSSPGGPYTLLTYEQYF; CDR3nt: TGCGCCAGCAGCTCGCCAGGGGGACCTTACACCCTATTAACCTACGAGCAGTACTTC
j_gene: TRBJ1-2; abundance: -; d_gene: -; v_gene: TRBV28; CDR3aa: CASSLTGNYGYTF; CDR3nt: TGTGCCAGCAGTCTTACAGGGAACTATGGCTACACCTTC
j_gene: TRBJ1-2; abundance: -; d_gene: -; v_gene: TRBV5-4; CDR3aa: CASSRSGRFGYTF; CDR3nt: TGTGCCAGCAGCCGCTCCGGGAGATTCGGCTACACCTTC
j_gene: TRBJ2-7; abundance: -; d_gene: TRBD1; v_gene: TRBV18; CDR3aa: CASSLTGGHEQYF; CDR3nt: TGTGCCAGCTCACTCACAGGGGGTCACGAGCAGTACTTC
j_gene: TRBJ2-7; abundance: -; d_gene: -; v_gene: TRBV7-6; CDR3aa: CASSAALGVNEQYF; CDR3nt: TGTGCCAGCAGCGCAGCTCTGGGCGTGAACGAGCAGTACTTC
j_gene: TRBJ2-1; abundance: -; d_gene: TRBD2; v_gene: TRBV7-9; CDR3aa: CASSFAPGLAVIDEQFF; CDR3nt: TGTGCCAGCAGCTTTGCGCCGGGACTAGCGGTTATAGATGAGCAGTTCTTC
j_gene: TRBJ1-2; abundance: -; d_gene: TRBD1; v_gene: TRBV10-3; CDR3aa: CAISSGQGLYGYTF; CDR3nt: TGTGCCATCAGTTCCGGACAGGGCCTCTATGGCTACACCTTC
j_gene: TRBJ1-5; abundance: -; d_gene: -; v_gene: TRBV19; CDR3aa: CASSIGRDQPQHF; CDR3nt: TGTGCCAGTAGTATAGGGAGGGATCAGCCCCAGCATTTT
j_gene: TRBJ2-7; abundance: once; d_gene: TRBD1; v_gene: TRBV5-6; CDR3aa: CASSLSGQAYEQYF; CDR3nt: TGTGCCAGCAGCTTGAGTGGACAGGCCTACGAGCAGTACTTC
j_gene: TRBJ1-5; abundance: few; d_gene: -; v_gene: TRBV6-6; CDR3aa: CASSSIPGLANQPQHF; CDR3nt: TGTGCCAGCAGTTCTATACCTGGACTGGCTAATCAGCCCCAGCATTTT
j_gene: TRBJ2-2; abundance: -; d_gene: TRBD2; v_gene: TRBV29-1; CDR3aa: CSVASGGAGTGELFF; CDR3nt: TGCAGCGTAGCTAGCGGGGGGGCAGGGACCGGGGAGCTGTTTTTT
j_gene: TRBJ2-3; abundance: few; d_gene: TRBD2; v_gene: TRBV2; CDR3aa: CASSLLGGGTDTQYF; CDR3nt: TGTGCCAGCAGCCTCTTGGGGGGGGGCACAGATACGCAGTATTTT
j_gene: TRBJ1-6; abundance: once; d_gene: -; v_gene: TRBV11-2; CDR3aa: CASSSRENATPLHF; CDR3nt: TGTGCCAGCAGCTCGCGGGAGAACGCGACACCCCTCCACTTT
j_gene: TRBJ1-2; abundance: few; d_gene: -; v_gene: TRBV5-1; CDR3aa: CASSPGGRFNYGYTF; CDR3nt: TGCGCCAGCAGCCCTGGTGGGAGGTTTAACTATGGCTACACCTTC
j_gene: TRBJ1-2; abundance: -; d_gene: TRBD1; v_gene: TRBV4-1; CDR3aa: CASSQGTTGARNYGYTF; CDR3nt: TGCGCCAGCAGCCAAGGGACAACAGGGGCCCGTAACTATGGCTACACCTTC
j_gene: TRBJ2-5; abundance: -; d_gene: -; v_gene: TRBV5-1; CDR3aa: CASSFDRPQETQYF; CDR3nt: TGCGCCAGCAGCTTTGACAGGCCTCAAGAGACCCAGTACTTC
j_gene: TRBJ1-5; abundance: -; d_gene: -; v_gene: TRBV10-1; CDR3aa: CAIQETGSRQPQHF; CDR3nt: TGCGCCATTCAAGAAACAGGGTCCCGTCAGCCCCAGCATTTT
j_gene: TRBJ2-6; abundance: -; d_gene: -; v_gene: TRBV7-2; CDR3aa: CASSLGGLGANVLTF; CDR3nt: TGTGCCAGCAGCCTTGGGGGACTTGGGGCCAACGTCCTGACTTTC
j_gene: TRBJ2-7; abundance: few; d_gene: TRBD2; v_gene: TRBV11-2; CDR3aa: CASSREEGSTYEQYF; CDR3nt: TGTGCCAGCAGCCGGGAGGAGGGATCAACCTACGAGCAGTACTTC
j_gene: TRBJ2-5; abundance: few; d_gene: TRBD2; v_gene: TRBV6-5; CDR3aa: CASRPGLAPETQYF; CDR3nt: TGTGCCAGCAGACCAGGACTAGCCCCCGAGACCCAGTACTTC
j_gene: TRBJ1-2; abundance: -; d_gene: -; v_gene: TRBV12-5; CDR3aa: CASGAGEGGSYGYTF; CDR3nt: TGTGCTAGTGGGGCGGGAGAAGGGGGGAGCTATGGCTACACCTTC
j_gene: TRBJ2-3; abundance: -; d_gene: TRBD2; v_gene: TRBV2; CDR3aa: CASTRLRAGEADTQYF; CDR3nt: TGTGCCAGCACCCGCCTTCGGGCGGGGGAAGCAGATACGCAGTATTTT
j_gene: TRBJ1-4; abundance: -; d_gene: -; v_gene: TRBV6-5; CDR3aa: CASSYSIAGEKLFF; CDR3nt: TGTGCCAGCAGTTACTCAATCGCAGGGGAAAAACTGTTTTTT